These 3 T cell receptor beta chains share one sample of origin, sequenced in a study of early T cells in non-severe SARS-CoV-2 infection. TCRdb reprocessed the 5' RACE reads via MiXCR and lists one record per CDR3 protein. This sample has about 56,000 distinct CDR3 sequences; about 14% occur once, and the top ten carry roughly 4.3%. This sample comprised whole blood, obtained at baseline. These receptors were obtained from an adult who was a healthcare worker with PCR-confirmed SARS-CoV-2 infection or an uninfected control (not recorded which).

There are a few counts of this clonotype. This chain joins TRBV7-2 and TRBJ1-1; possibly TRBD1 for D (5 bases). Germline CDR1 is SGHTA and CDR2 is FQGNSA. Trimming stripped 1 base from V and 4 bases from J, with 13 bases between. CDR3 length: 15 amino acids. The CDR3 here is CASSLGARGATEAFF. For the CDR3, the DNA is TGTGCCAGCAGCTTAGGGGCCCGAGGGGCCACTGAAGCTTTCTTT. The complete variable domain, with remaining parts taken from reference TRBV7-2 and TRBJ1-1, reads GAGVSQSPSNKVTEKGKDVELRCDPISGHTALYWYRQSLGQGLEFLIYFQGNSAPDKSGLPSDRFSAERTGGSVSTLTIQRTQQEDSAVYLCASSLGARGATEAFFGQGTRLTVV.

The genes are TRBV20-1 and TRBJ2-1; 11 nucleotides agree with TRBD2. Germline lookup yields CDR1 DFQATT and CDR2 SNEGSKA (reference sequence). The length of the CDR3 is 13 residues. Unmatched junction bases numbered 1, after V lost 3 bases and J lost 6 bases. Here the CDR3 DNA reads TGCAGTGCTAGTAGCGGGGGGGCCAATGAGCAGTTCTTC. It encodes CSASSGGANEQFF.

This chain links TRBV27 with TRBJ2-7; D remains unclear. The germline V and J ends were trimmed by 4 bases and 7 bases, with 14 bases remaining between them. This CDR3 contains 13 residues. Germline loops: CDR1 MNHEY, CDR2 SMNVEV (reference sequence). The CDR3 bases are TGTGCCAGCAGTTCCCACAGAGGAGAAGAGCAGTACTTC. It encodes CASSSHRGEEQYF.